This T cell receptor (beta chain) was captured in a study of CD8 T cells in ankylosing spondylitis. Study outcomes and limitations: Roughly 8 highly homologous variants made up a TCR beta motif that seemed to typify ankylosing spondylitis blood.

TCRdb redid the calling of the 5' RACE reads with MiXCR, one entry per CDR3 protein. Of about 840,000 distinct CDR3 sequences in the sample, 10% to 15% are singletons; the top ten hold approximately 0.5%. Germline CDR1 and CDR2: SNHLY and FYNNEI. This CDR3 has 14 amino acids. V was cut by 5 bases and J by 6 bases, with 13 bases left in between. This clonotype was picked up one time. Its antigen is currently unknown. The chain is built from TRBV2 and TRBJ1-4, with D possibly matching TRBD1 (5 bases). The specimen was blood, either unsorted or a sorted T cell fraction (not recorded which). The receptor's source is a male donor with ankylosing spondylitis. The CDR3 here is CASSFQGLDEKLFF. CDR3 in DNA: TGTGCCAGCAGTTTCCAGGGTCTCGATGAAAAACTGTTTTTT.